A single sample is the source of the 22 T cell receptor beta chains below, sequenced in a study of blood T cells in healthy people across ages. The second PCR ran about 6 to 12 cycles with a sample-barcoded 5' primer and J-beta primers. TCRdb re-called the 5' RACE reads with MiXCR, one entry per CDR3 protein. The sample has about 1,800,000 distinct CDR3 sequences, roughly 30% seen once; the top ten hold 7.7%. Sequenced sample: blood. All receptors derive from a woman aged 25 to 45 in good health.

In regard to this clonotype: At one of its ends the junction is not consistent with the germline gene, which may arise from a read error. The chain couples TRBV5-6 to TRBJ2-7, with TRBD1 identical over 7 bases. The CDR3 loop spans 12 amino acids. CDR1 and CDR2 from the germline V gene are SGHDT and YYEEEE. The CDR3 coding sequence is TGTGCCAACAGCTGGCAACAGGGGGAGCAGTACTTC. Its translation: CANSWQQGEQYF.

The genes are TRBV12-3 or TRBV12-4 and TRBJ2-5, with a tentative D call TRBD2 (5 bases). The CDR3 runs 12 residues. Trimming removed 4 bases at V and 13 bases at J, with 16 bases between. The CDR3 spells CASSSLGLSMYF. Here the CDR3 DNA reads TGTGCCAGCAGTTCACTAGGTCTGAGTATGTACTTC.

This chain links TRBV7-6 with TRBJ2-7; tentative D call: TRBD1 (6 bases). The V gene's germline CDR1 is SGHVS and CDR2 FNYEAQ. V lost 3 bases to trimming and J lost 0 bases, with 12 bases between them. The CDR3 totals 15 residues. CDR3 sequence (DNA): TGTGCCAGCAGCTTTTCCGGGACACTCTCCTACGAGCAGTACTTC. Translation: CASSFSGTLSYEQYF. Drawing the rest from reference TRBV7-6 and TRBJ2-7, the complete variable domain is GAGVSQSPRYKVTKRGQDVALRCDPISGHVSLYWYRQALGQGPEFLTYFNYEAQQDKSGLPNDRFSAERPEGSISTLTIQRTEQRDSAMYRCASSFSGTLSYEQYFGPGTRLTVT.

The V gene is TRBV24-1, the J gene TRBJ2-1, with TRBD2 as a possible D gene (6 bases). Germline-derived CDR1 and CDR2 are KGHDR and SFDVKD. V lost 7 bases and J lost 9, with 15 bases in between. This CDR3 is 13 amino acids long. The CDR3 loop reads CATSYGGMIEQFF. CDR3 coding DNA: TGTGCCACCAGCTACGGGGGTATGATTGAGCAGTTCTTC.

The chain has TRBV20-1 and TRBJ1-2; tentative D call: TRBD1 (6 bases). Trimming took 7 bases from V and 4 from J, leaving 16 bases between them. The CDR3 is made up of 13 amino acids. Germline CDR1 DFQATT, CDR2 SNEGSKA (reference sequence). This chain's CDR3 is CSVNVRGGYGYTF. The CDR3 coding sequence is TGCAGTGTTAACGTCAGGGGAGGCTATGGCTACACCTTC.

On this clonotype itself: A much larger clone is a single base away; this may be a read error. The chain employs TRBV7-6 and TRBJ2-5; D may correspond to TRBD1 or TRBD2 (5 bases each). Germline-derived CDR1 and CDR2 are SGHVS and FNYEAQ. The CDR3 runs to 17 residues. With 3 bases removed from V and 13 bases from J, the gap between germline ends came to 30 bases. The DNA for the CDR3 is TGTGCCAGCAGCTTTCACCCGGCGGACTCCGGGACCTACGAGCGGTACTTC. As protein: CASSFHPADSGTYERYF.

This clonotype was counted many times. The chain carries TRBV29-1 and TRBJ1-4, with no clear D. The CDR3 contains 12 residues. Germline loops: CDR1 SQVTM, CDR2 ANQGSEA. V lost 2 bases and J lost 5, with 6 bases in between. The CDR3 DNA follows: TGCAGCGTTGAACAGATCAATGAAAAACTGTTTTTT. Its translation: CSVEQINEKLFF.

The chain joins TRBV7-9 to TRBJ1-4; D uncertain. Trimming shortened V by 5 bases and J by 4 bases, and 14 bases separated the two germline ends. CDR1 SEHNR and CDR2 FQNEAQ come from the germline V gene (reference sequence). The CDR3 contains 15 residues. The CDR3 coding sequence is TGTGCCAGCAGCCCCCCTTTGGAAGTTAATGAAAAACTGTTTTTT. As protein: CASSPPLEVNEKLFF.

V usage is TRBV30 and J usage is TRBJ2-1; perhaps TRBD2 as D (5 bases). The CDR3 is made up of 14 amino acids. Germline loops: CDR1 GTSNPN, CDR2 SVGIG (reference sequence). The ends were cut back, 1 base at V and 10 bases at J, with 17 bases in the middle. The CDR3 here is CAWSATTSLGEQFF. The CDR3 DNA reads TGTGCCTGGAGTGCGACTACAAGCCTTGGGGAGCAGTTCTTC. The entire variable domain, with the rest obtained from reference TRBV30 and TRBJ2-1, is as follows: SQTIHQWPATLVQPVGSPLSLECTVEGTSNPNLYWYRQAAGRGLQLLFYSVGIGQISSEVPQNLSASRPQDRQFILSSKKLLLSDSGFYLCAWSATTSLGEQFFGPGTRLTVL.

This clonotype was counted at least ten times. This chain links TRBV7-2 with TRBJ2-7, with D uncertain. The CDR3 runs to 14 residues. The V end was cut by 1 base, the J end by 4 bases, with 11 bases between. Germline CDR1 SGHTA, CDR2 FQGNSA. CDR3 loop: CASSLEAENYEQYF. CDR3 nucleotides: TGTGCCAGCAGCTTAGAGGCGGAGAATTACGAGCAGTACTTC.

The table lists this clonotype with a few counts. The rearrangement joins TRBV20-1 to TRBJ2-3; TRBD2 agrees at 9 bases. CDR3 length: 17 amino acids. After removal of 0 bases from V and 1 base from J, the junction contained 8 bases not matched to a gene. Germline CDR1 DFQATT, CDR2 SNEGSKA (reference sequence). CDR3 DNA sequence: TGCAGTGCTAGAGAGGAGATCAGGACTAGCGGCACAGATACGCAGTATTTT. Protein sequence: CSAREEIRTSGTDTQYF.

V gene TRBV7-2 combines with J gene TRBJ2-1, with 9 bases fitting TRBD2. Germline-derived CDR1 and CDR2 are SGHTA and FQGNSA. The junction had 10 bases not matched to a gene; V was cut back by 5 bases and J by 5 bases. The CDR3 is 16 residues long. CDR3 sequence reads: CASSTRLAEGDNEQFF. In DNA form, the CDR3 reads TGTGCCAGCAGCACCCGACTAGCGGAAGGAGACAATGAGCAGTTCTTC.

This clonotype was seen at least ten times. The V gene is TRBV29-1, the J gene TRBJ2-5; D perhaps matches TRBD1 (6 bases). The germline V gene has CDR1 SQVTM and CDR2 ANQGSEA. V lost 6 bases and J 2 bases, leaving 16 bases between the germline ends. There are 14 residues in the CDR3. As DNA, the CDR3 is TGCAGCGTATGGGACGGACAGTTTCAAGAGACCCAGTACTTC. It codes for CSVWDGQFQETQYF.

The V call is TRBV6-2 or TRBV6-3, the J call TRBJ2-2; D possibly uses TRBD1 or TRBD2 (5 bases each). The CDR3 runs 15 residues. Trimming took off 8 bases at V and 3 bases at J, with 16 bases between the two ends. Germline CDR1 is MNHEY and CDR2 is SVGEGT. The CDR3 bases are TGTGCCAGCCTACCGGGGCGGCTCGACACCGGGGAGCTGTTTTTT. Its protein is CASLPGRLDTGELFF.

The chain employs TRBV28 and TRBJ1-2; tentative D call: TRBD1 (6 bases). Germline lookup yields CDR1 MDHEN and CDR2 SYDVKM. The CDR3 extends over 12 amino acids. The V end lost 10 bases, the J end lost 8 bases, and 17 bases lay between the germline ends. The CDR3 sequence is CATTVGARGYTF. CDR3 DNA sequence: TGTGCCACCACGGTGGGGGCGCGCGGCTACACCTTC.

This clonotype came up many times. This chain connects TRBV29-1 to TRBJ2-3; D may be TRBD2 (6 bases). CDR1 is SQVTM, CDR2 ANQGSEA, per germline. The CDR3 extends over 13 amino acids. The V and J ends lost 1 base and 2 bases respectively, with 7 bases between them. The chain's CDR3 is CSVEGGDTDTQYF. The CDR3 DNA reads as TGCAGCGTTGAAGGGGGGGACACAGATACGCAGTATTTT.

The V call is TRBV20-1, the J call TRBJ2-3; 8 bases line up with TRBD2. With 7 bases clipped from V and 6 bases from J, the junction kept 15 bases outside the gene matches. This CDR3 has 15 residues. Germline assignment: CDR1 DFQATT and CDR2 SNEGSKA (reference sequence). CDR3 bases: TGCAGTGTTGCCTGTAGCGGGACAACGAGGGATACGCAGTATTTT. Translating it yields CSVACSGTTRDTQYF.

The chain couples TRBV20-1 to TRBJ1-1, with no clear D. Trimming cost V 6 bases and J 3 bases, with 14 bases left between them. Germline CDR1 DFQATT, CDR2 SNEGSKA (reference sequence). The CDR3 totals 13 residues. The CDR3: CSALDIMDTEAFF. CDR3 DNA: TGCAGTGCCCTCGACATCATGGACACTGAAGCTTTCTTT.

This clonotype turned up a few times. The chain is built from TRBV5-1 and TRBJ1-2; 12 bases agree with TRBD1. V was clipped by 2 bases and J by 6 bases; unmatched bases: 8. This CDR3 comprises 16 residues. Germline V gene sequence: CDR1 SGHRS, CDR2 YFSETQ. The CDR3: CASSLGTGGARDGYTF. The CDR3 DNA is TGCGCCAGCAGCTTAGGGACAGGGGGCGCAAGAGATGGCTACACCTTC.

A word on this clonotype: Just one base apart from a much larger clone, this may be a read error. This chain uses TRBV12-3 or TRBV12-4 with TRBJ2-1; either TRBD1 or TRBD2 may fit D (6 bases each). CDR3 length: 11 amino acids. Trimming cost V 9 bases and J 13 bases, with 16 bases left between them. CDR3 sequence (DNA): TGTGCCAGTGGGGGGCAGGAGACCCAGTTCTTC. Encoded protein: CASGGQETQFF.

This clonotype came up many times. This chain connects TRBV29-1 to TRBJ2-3; D unclear. CDR1 is SQVTM, CDR2 ANQGSEA, per germline. The V and J ends lost 3 bases and 0 bases respectively, with 10 bases between them. The length of the CDR3 is 14 residues. CDR3 sequence reads: CSVEVRLSTDTQYF. The CDR3 coding sequence is TGCAGCGTTGAGGTTAGACTGAGCACAGATACGCAGTATTTT.

This clonotype was observed at least ten times. This chain connects TRBV29-1 to TRBJ2-4, with D possibly being TRBD1 (5 bases). CDR3 length: 14 residues. Trimming removed 7 bases at V and 0 bases at J, with 13 bases between. Germline assignment: CDR1 SQVTM and CDR2 ANQGSEA. The CDR3 bases are TGCAGCGCTCGACAGAGATTAGCCAAAAACATTCAGTACTTC. Protein: CSARQRLAKNIQYF.